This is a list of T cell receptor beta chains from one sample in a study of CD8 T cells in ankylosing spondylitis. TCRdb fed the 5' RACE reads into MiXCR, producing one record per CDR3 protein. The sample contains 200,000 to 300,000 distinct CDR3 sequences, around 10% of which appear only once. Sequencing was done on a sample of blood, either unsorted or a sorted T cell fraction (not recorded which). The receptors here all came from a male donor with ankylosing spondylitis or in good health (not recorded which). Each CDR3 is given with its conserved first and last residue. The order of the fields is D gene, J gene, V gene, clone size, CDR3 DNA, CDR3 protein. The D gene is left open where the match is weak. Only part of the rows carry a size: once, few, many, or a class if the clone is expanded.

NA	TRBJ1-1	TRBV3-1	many	TGTGCCAGCAGCCAACAGGGGACGGTGAACACTGAAGCTTTCTTT	CASSQQGTVNTEAFF
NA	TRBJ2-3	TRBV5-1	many	TGCGCCAGCAAGAAGGGGCCCACAGATACGCAGTATTTT	CASKKGPTDTQYF
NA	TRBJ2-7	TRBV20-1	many	TGCAGTGCTAGAGATCCAGGGATGAGCCCATACGAGCAGTACTTC	CSARDPGMSPYEQYF
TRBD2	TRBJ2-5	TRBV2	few	TGTGCCAGCAGTGAAGCGCGGTGGTCTGAGACTAGCGGGAGGCGGCAAGAGACCCAGTACTTC	CASSEARWSETSGRRQETQYF
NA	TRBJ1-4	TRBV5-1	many	TGCGCCAGCAGCTTGGACACAACTCGAGATGAAAAACTGTTTTTT	CASSLDTTRDEKLFF
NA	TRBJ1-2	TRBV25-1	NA	TGTGCCAGCAGTGCCTCGGCTAACTATGGCTACACCTTC	CASSASANYGYTF
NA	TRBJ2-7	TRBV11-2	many	TGTGCCAGCAGCTTAGGGTGGAGCGACTACGAGCAGTACTTC	CASSLGWSDYEQYF
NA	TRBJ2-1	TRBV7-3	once	TGTGCCAGCAGCTTAATCTCGGGAGAGGCCTCAAATGAGCAGTTCTTC	CASSLISGEASNEQFF
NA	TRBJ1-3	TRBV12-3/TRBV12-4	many	TGTGCCAGCAGTAACAGCCCGGTGGGAAACACCATATATTTT	CASSNSPVGNTIYF
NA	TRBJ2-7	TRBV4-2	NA	TGTGCCAGCAGCCAAGAGGGCGAACTAGCCCTCTCCTACGAGCAGTACTTC	CASSQEGELALSYEQYF
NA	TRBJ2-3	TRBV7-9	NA	TGTGCCAGCAGCCCGCCCTCCGGTCCGGGCGCAGATACGCAGTATTTT	CASSPPSGPGADTQYF
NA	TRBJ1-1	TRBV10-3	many	TGTGCCATCAGGAGGGGCACAATGAACACTGAAGCTTTCTTT	CAIRRGTMNTEAFF
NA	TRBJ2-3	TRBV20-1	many	TGCAGTGCTAGCGGGCGGAGCACAGATACGCAGTATTTT	CSASGRSTDTQYF
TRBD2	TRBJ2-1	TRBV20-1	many	TGCAGTGCTAGAGGACTAGCGGACAATGAGCAGTTCTTC	CSARGLADNEQFF
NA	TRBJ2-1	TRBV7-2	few	TGTGCCAGCAGCGCATCGGACACTCTGGGCAATGAGCAGTTCTTC	CASSASDTLGNEQFF
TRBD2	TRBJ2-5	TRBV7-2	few	TGTGCCAGCAGCCGGGGGGGAGCCGGGGGGGAGACCCAGTACTTC	CASSRGGAGGETQYF
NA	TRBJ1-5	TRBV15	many	TGTGCCACCAGCAGAGATCGGAGGGATAATCAGCCCCAGCATTTT	CATSRDRRDNQPQHF
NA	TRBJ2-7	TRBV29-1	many	TGCAGCGTTGTCCCCTCCAGCGGAGGCGAGCAGTACTTC	CSVVPSSGGEQYF
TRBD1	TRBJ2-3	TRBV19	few	TGTGCCAGTAGTATCGACAGGGTCGTTCACACAGATACGCAGTATTTT	CASSIDRVVHTDTQYF
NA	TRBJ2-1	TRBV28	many	TGTGCCAGCAGTTTGTCGCGCAGGGAGCAGTTCTTC	CASSLSRREQFF
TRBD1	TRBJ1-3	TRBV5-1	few	TGCGCCAGCAGCCCAAGAGGACAGGGGTCTTCTGGAAACACCATATATTTT	CASSPRGQGSSGNTIYF
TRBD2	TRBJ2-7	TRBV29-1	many	TGCAGCGTCGATACTAGCGGGAGTAGCGACGAGCAGTACTTC	CSVDTSGSSDEQYF
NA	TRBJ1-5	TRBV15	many	TGTGCCACCAGCAGAGATCGTAGCGGACAATATAGCAATCAGCCCCAGCATTTT	CATSRDRSGQYSNQPQHF
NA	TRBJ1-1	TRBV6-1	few	TGTGCCAGCAGAAGCACAGGGGAAGCTTTCTTT	CASRSTGEAFF
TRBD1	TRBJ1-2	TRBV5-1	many	TGCGCCAGCAGCTTGACCGGGACAGGGGCTTCTAACTATGGCTACACCTTC	CASSLTGTGASNYGYTF
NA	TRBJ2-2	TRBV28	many	TGTGCCAGCAGTTTGATTGGGGAACGCGGGGAGCTGTTTTTT	CASSLIGERGELFF
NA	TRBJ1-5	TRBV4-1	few	TGCGCCAGCAGCCAAGCCCCGCAACTCGGGCCCCAGCATTTT	CASSQAPQLGPQHF
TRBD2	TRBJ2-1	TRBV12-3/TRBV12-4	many	TGTGCCAGCAGTTTGGTTCGGCGGGGGGATAACAATGAGCAGTTCTTC	CASSLVRRGDNNEQFF
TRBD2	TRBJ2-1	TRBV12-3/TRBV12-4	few	TGTGCCAGCAGCTACGGGGGGGCGCGTAGGGGAAATGAGCAGTTCTTC	CASSYGGARRGNEQFF
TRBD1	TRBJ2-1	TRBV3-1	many	TGTGCCAGCAGCCAGGGGGACAGCTCCTACAATGAGCAGTTCTTC	CASSQGDSSYNEQFF
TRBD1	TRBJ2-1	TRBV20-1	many	TGCAGTGCTAGCGGACAGGGGGCGCCGAATGAGCAGTTCTTC	CSASGQGAPNEQFF
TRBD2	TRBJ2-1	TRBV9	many	TGTGCCAGCAGCGGCCCTACTAGCGGTTACAATGAGCAGTTCTTC	CASSGPTSGYNEQFF
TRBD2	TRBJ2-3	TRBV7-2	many	TGTGCCAGCAGGAACTGGGGCGGGGGAATTCCAGATACGCAGTATTTT	CASRNWGGGIPDTQYF
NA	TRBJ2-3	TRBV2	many	TGTGCCAGCAGTGACAGGTCCAAGGGAGATACGCAGTATTTT	CASSDRSKGDTQYF
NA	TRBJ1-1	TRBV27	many	TGTGCCAGCAGGGGAGACACTGAAGCTTTCTTT	CASRGDTEAFF
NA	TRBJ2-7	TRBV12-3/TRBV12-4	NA	TGTGCCAGCAGTTTAGGCCAGGGAGTTTTCTACGAGCAGTACTTC	CASSLGQGVFYEQYF
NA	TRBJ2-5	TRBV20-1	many	TGCAGTGCCCACAGCACGTACCAAGAGACCCAGTACTTC	CSAHSTYQETQYF
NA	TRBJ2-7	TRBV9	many	TGTGCCAGCAGCGTAGCTTCGGGTATCTACGAGCAGTACTTC	CASSVASGIYEQYF
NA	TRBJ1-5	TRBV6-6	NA	TGTGCCAGCGTCCCGGGCGAATATCAGCCCCAGCATTTT	CASVPGEYQPQHF
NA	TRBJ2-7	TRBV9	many	TGTGCCAGCAGCGCCCGCGACAGCTACGAGCAGTACTTC	CASSARDSYEQYF
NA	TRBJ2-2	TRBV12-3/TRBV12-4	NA	TGTGCCAGCAATGGCCAGAACACCGGGGAGCTGTTTTTT	CASNGQNTGELFF
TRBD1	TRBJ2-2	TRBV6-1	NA	TGTGCCAGCAGTGTAGGACAGGGCGCCGGGGAGCTGTTTTTT	CASSVGQGAGELFF
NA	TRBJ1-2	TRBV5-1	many	TGCGCCAGCAGCTTGACGGGCGCATATGGCTACACCTTC	CASSLTGAYGYTF
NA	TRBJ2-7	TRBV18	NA	TGTGCCAGCTCACCGGTTGGAGGGTACGAGCAGTACTTC	CASSPVGGYEQYF
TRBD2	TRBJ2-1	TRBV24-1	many	TGTGCCACCAGTGAATCCTGGGGGAGGGAGCGTTACAATGAGCAGTTCTTC	CATSESWGRERYNEQFF
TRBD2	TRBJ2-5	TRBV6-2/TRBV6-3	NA	TGTGCCAGCAGTTACCTCCAACTAGCGGTTATTCAAGAGACCCAGTACTTC	CASSYLQLAVIQETQYF
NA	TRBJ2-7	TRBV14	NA	TGTGCCAGCAGCCAAGAGGATCGGGGAACCTACGAGCAGTACTTC	CASSQEDRGTYEQYF
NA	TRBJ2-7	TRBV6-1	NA	TGTGCCAGCAGACCGGGACACGGCTACGAGCAGTACTTC	CASRPGHGYEQYF
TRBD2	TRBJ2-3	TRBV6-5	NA	TGTACCAGCAGTTACTCTAGCGGGAGAATGGAGAATACGCAGTATTTT	CTSSYSSGRMENTQYF
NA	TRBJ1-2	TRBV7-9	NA	TGTGCCAGCAGCCCACTTACAGGAGACTATGGCTACACCTTC	CASSPLTGDYGYTF
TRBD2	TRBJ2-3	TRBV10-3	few	TGTGCCATCAGTGGGCGACCCCCTTCAGCCGGGACTAGCTTTTCAGATACGCAGTATTTT	CAISGRPPSAGTSFSDTQYF
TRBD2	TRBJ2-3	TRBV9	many	TGTGCCAGCAGCGAGGAGCGGGGGGGCCGAACGCAGTATTTT	CASSEERGGRTQYF
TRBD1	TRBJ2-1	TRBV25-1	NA	TGTGCCAGCAGCGCAGGGGGCCAGGGCTACAATGAGCAGTTCTTC	CASSAGGQGYNEQFF
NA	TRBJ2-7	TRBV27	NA	TGTGCCAGCAGTTTATCGCTGGGGCCCCACGAGCAGTACTTC	CASSLSLGPHEQYF
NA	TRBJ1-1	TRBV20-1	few	TGCAGTGCTAGAAACCCCCGTGGGACTGAAGCTTTCTTT	CSARNPRGTEAFF